Below are 9 T cell receptor beta chains sequenced from a single sample in a study of lymphopenia after photon versus proton radiotherapy. The method was immunoSEQ multiplex PCR; TCRdb's version includes in-frame clones alone and lacks a portion of them. Among 70,000 to 95,000 clones listed, about 83% were seen once. This sample comprised peripheral blood, obtained from a patient treated with proton-based radiotherapy. These receptors were obtained from a man in his fifties or sixties with pancreatic cancer.

This clone came up a few times. V gene TRBV6-5 combines with J gene TRBJ2-5; TRBD1 might be the D (6 bases). Germline CDR1 is MNHEY and CDR2 is SVGAGI. This CDR3 comprises 13 residues. V was shortened by 7 bases and J by 3 bases, with 12 bases between the two germline ends. The CDR3 reads CASMQQGEETQYF. For the CDR3, the DNA is TGTGCCAGCATGCAACAGGGAGAAGAGACCCAGTACTTC.

The sample holds a few counts of this clone. CDR3 amino acids: CASSPNLGEQYF. DNA for the CDR3: TGTGCCAGCAGCCCAAATCTGGGGGAGCAGTACTTC. This chain connects TRBV7-9 to TRBJ2-7, with unresolved D. This CDR3 spans 12 amino acids. The V end lost 5 bases, the J end lost 7 bases, and 12 bases lay between the germline ends. Per the germline V gene, CDR1 is SEHNR and CDR2 is FQNEAQ (reference sequence).

V usage is TRBV28 and J usage is TRBJ1-1, with TRBD1 as a possible D gene (5 bases). CDR3 length: 13 residues. Germline assignment: CDR1 MDHEN and CDR2 SYDVKM. V shed 10 bases and J shed 1 base, with 13 bases lying between them. The CDR3 bases are TGTGCCACCGTTGGGGGGGGGAACACTGAAGCTTTCTTT. Amino acid sequence: CATVGGGNTEAFF.

This clone was found once. The rearrangement joins TRBV20-1 to TRBJ2-5; D gene ambiguous. The CDR3 spans 10 residues. The V end lost 1 base, the J end lost 9 bases, and 6 bases lay between the germline ends. Germline-derived CDR1 and CDR2 are DFQATT and SNEGSKA (reference sequence). CDR3 nucleotide sequence: TGCAGTGCTAGAGGAATGTCCCAGTACTTC. It specifies CSARGMSQYF.

The J gene is TRBJ1-3, the V gene TRBV2, with D perhaps TRBD1 (5 bases). V was shortened by 5 bases and J by 0 bases, with 8 bases between the two germline ends. Germline CDR1 reads SNHLY; CDR2 reads FYNNEI. The CDR3 runs to 14 residues. In DNA form, the CDR3 reads TGTGCCAGCAGTCAAGACAGCTCTGGAAACACCATATATTTT. It codes for CASSQDSSGNTIYF.

This chain uses TRBV7-9 with TRBJ1-4; no definite D call. CDR1 is SEHNR, CDR2 FQNEAQ, per germline (reference sequence). The CDR3 sequence is 13 residues long. V was shortened by 8 bases and J by 7 bases, with 14 bases between the two germline ends. In nucleotides, the CDR3 is TGTGCCAGCCGAGGACGGGCGCCTGAAAAACTGTTTTTT. Amino acids: CASRGRAPEKLFF.

The rearrangement joins TRBV5-6 to TRBJ2-7, with TRBD1 identical over 8 bases. Per germline, CDR1 SGHDT and CDR2 YYEEEE. The CDR3 contains 13 residues. Germline trimming cut 4 bases from V and 6 bases from J; bases unmatched to any gene: 6. The CDR3 bases are TGTGCCAGCAGCAGGACAGGGTGGGGCGAGCAGTACTTC. Translation: CASSRTGWGEQYF.

The table lists this clone with a count of one. The chain couples TRBV19 to TRBJ2-5; 11 positions match TRBD2. The length of the CDR3 is 15 residues. Germline V CDR1 and CDR2: LNHDA, SQIVND (reference sequence). With V trimmed by 6 bases and J by 5 bases, 8 bases remained unmatched. In nucleotides, the CDR3 is TGTGCCAGTAGCCCCACTAGCGGGAGTTACGAGACCCAGTACTTC. Its protein is CASSPTSGSYETQYF.

This rearrangement joins TRBV5-6 to TRBJ1-4, with 8 nucleotides matching TRBD1. Germline V CDR1 and CDR2: SGHDT, YYEEEE. The length of the CDR3 is 14 residues. The V and J ends lost 4 bases and 7 bases, in that order; junction bases with no gene match: 6. CDR3 DNA: TGTGCCAGCAGCGTGACAGGGGACCTTGAAAAACTGTTTTTT. Amino acid sequence: CASSVTGDLEKLFF.